These T cell receptor beta chains were read from a single sample in a study of blood T cells in healthy people across ages. TCRdb re-derived calls from the 5' RACE reads in MiXCR, one entry per CDR3 protein. The sample yields roughly 1,700,000 distinct CDR3 sequences, approximately 28% seen once. The material sequenced was blood. Receptor source: a woman younger than 45 in good health. Both conserved end residues are part of each CDR3. D genes are given only for firm matches. Clone size, where shown, is once, few, many, or a class for clones that have expanded.

v_call,clone_size,j_call,d_call,cdr3_aa,cdr3_nt
TRBV7-2,-,TRBJ1-4,TRBD1,CASSDRGRTNEKLFF,TGTGCCAGTAGCGACAGGGGAAGAACTAATGAAAAACTGTTTTTT
TRBV3-1,-,TRBJ1-6,-,CASSQPPMSPLHF,TGTGCCAGCAGCCAACCGCCTATGTCACCCCTCCACTTT
TRBV10-3,-,TRBJ2-7,-,CVISGLESEQYF,TGTGTCATCAGCGGTTTAGAAAGCGAGCAGTACTTC
TRBV20-1,few,TRBJ2-1,TRBD1,CSAAAGTGVNEQFF,TGCAGTGCTGCGGCCGGGACAGGGGTCAATGAGCAGTTCTTC
TRBV18,many,TRBJ2-5,-,CASSPKGREEETQYF,TGTGCCAGCTCACCGAAGGGTCGTGAGGAAGAGACCCAGTACTTC
TRBV11-2,few,TRBJ2-3,TRBD2,CASSLDPPTTSIHTQYF,TGTGCCAGCAGCTTAGATCCCCCTACGACTAGCATCCATACGCAGTATTTT
TRBV28,-,TRBJ2-1,-,CASTSPYLDKGIYNEQFF,TGTGCCAGCACCTCCCCTTATTTGGACAAGGGTATTTACAATGAGCAGTTCTTC
TRBV20-1,few,TRBJ2-7,TRBD2,CSARQGEGLTYEQYF,TGCAGTGCTAGACAAGGGGAGGGACTAACCTACGAGCAGTACTTC
TRBV6-6,-,TRBJ2-4,TRBD1,CASSPGQGIDNEQYF,TGTGCCAGCAGCCCCGGACAGGGAATAGACAATGAGCAGTACTTC
TRBV29-1,-,TRBJ1-2,TRBD1,CSVAGDRTAGYTF,TGCAGCGTCGCCGGGGACAGGACGGCTGGCTACACCTTC
TRBV18,many,TRBJ1-1,-,CASSLYSSGLNTEAFF,TGTGCCAGCTCACTCTACTCCAGCGGACTGAACACTGAAGCTTTCTTT
TRBV10-3,-,TRBJ2-1,TRBD1,CAIGVPGTGLYKEQFF,TGTGCCATCGGTGTTCCCGGGACAGGGCTCTACAAGGAGCAGTTCTTC
TRBV7-9,once,TRBJ1-1,TRBD1,CASSSSRDRGRTEAFF,TGTGCCAGCAGCAGCAGCCGGGACAGGGGGCGGACTGAAGCTTTCTTT
TRBV4-1,-,TRBJ2-3,TRBD2,CASSFSSGGGGTDTQYF,TGCGCCAGCAGCTTCAGTAGCGGGGGGGGCGGAACAGATACGCAGTATTTT
TRBV19,-,TRBJ1-4,-,CASSVTGREKLFF,TGTGCCAGTAGTGTTACAGGAAGGGAAAAACTGTTTTTT
TRBV27,few,TRBJ2-1,TRBD2,CASSLSLAGNNEQFF,TGTGCCAGCAGTTTATCACTAGCGGGGAACAATGAGCAGTTCTTC
TRBV27,many,TRBJ2-1,-,CASSLARGFRNEQFF,TGTGCCAGCAGTTTGGCCAGGGGATTTAGAAATGAGCAGTTCTTC
TRBV7-9,-,TRBJ2-7,-,CASSLGGEARTYEQYF,TGTGCCAGCAGCTTAGGGGGTGAAGCCCGAACCTACGAGCAGTACTTC
TRBV12-3/TRBV12-4,-,TRBJ1-2,-,CTSTSVGSYGYTF,TGTACCAGCACGTCGGTGGGCAGCTATGGCTACACCTTC
TRBV4-1,-,TRBJ2-4,-,CASSEGFSKNIQYF,TGCGCCAGCAGCGAGGGGTTTTCCAAAAACATTCAGTACTTC
TRBV5-1,many,TRBJ2-1,TRBD2,CASSLERGGEHYNEQFF,TGCGCCAGCAGCTTGGAGCGGGGGGGCGAACATTACAATGAGCAGTTCTTC
TRBV5-1,-,TRBJ2-3,-,CASSLAMSGKADTQYF,TGCGCCAGCAGTTTGGCCATGTCGGGTAAAGCAGATACGCAGTATTTT
TRBV5-1,few,TRBJ2-5,TRBD1,CASSSGLDRDQETQYF,TGCGCCAGCAGCTCGGGTTTAGACAGGGATCAAGAGACCCAGTACTTC
TRBV9,-,TRBJ2-5,TRBD2,CASSVGGGGMGETQYF,TGTGCCAGCAGCGTAGGAGGCGGGGGGATGGGCGAGACCCAGTACTTC
TRBV29-1,few,TRBJ2-3,-,CSVVTLHTDTQYF,TGCAGCGTTGTTACCTTACACACAGATACGCAGTATTTT
TRBV7-9,-,TRBJ2-7,TRBD1,CASSLAGKGQGFYEQYF,TGTGCCAGCAGCTTAGCGGGGAAGGGACAGGGATTCTACGAGCAGTACTTC
TRBV20-1,few,TRBJ2-1,TRBD2,CSAQPSGFGLNEQFF,TGCAGTGCTCAACCTAGCGGGTTCGGTTTGAATGAGCAGTTCTTC
TRBV5-1,many,TRBJ2-7,-,CARRESRRCWEQYF,TGCGCCAGGAGAGAGAGTCGTCGATGTTGGGAGCAGTACTTC
TRBV11-2,-,TRBJ2-3,TRBD2,CASSPFGRVTDTQYF,TGTGCCAGCAGTCCCTTTGGGAGGGTCACAGATACGCAGTATTTT